This TCR beta chain emerged from a study of blood T cells in healthy people across ages. Total RNA amounts of at least 5.5 micrograms were extracted per sample. This clonotype was seen more than once but under ten times. Its antigen is unidentified. This clone may be a read error of a much larger clone one base away. Germline values: CDR1 SGHTA, CDR2 FQGNSA. The CDR3 runs to 17 residues. J was trimmed by 3 bases and V by 5 bases; bases with no gene match: 14. Sample-barcoded 5' priming and a J-beta primer mix drove a second PCR of 7 to 11 cycles. MiXCR, applied by TCRdb to the 5' RACE reads, yields one record per CDR3 protein. The table shows 850,000 or so distinct CDR3 sequences, with more than 25% occurring only once. Study-level points and caveats: In the absence of known donor CMV status, changes in expanded clonotypes were possibly confounded.

The source material was blood. The receptor comes from a woman over 75 in good health. J is TRBJ2-3 and V is TRBV7-2, with 7 bases lining up with TRBD2. The CDR3 protein is CASSGRRGRGTTDTQYF. The CDR3 DNA reads TGTGCCAGCAGCGGGCGACGAGGGCGGGGGACTACAGATACGCAGTATTTT.